The 23 T cell receptor beta chains below come from one sample, sequenced in a study of radiotherapy plus CTLA-4 blockade in lung cancer. Only in-frame clones appear in the TCRdb table, and some are missing; sequencing was by immunoSEQ multiplex PCR. The sample records more than 50,000 clones, roughly 76% being singletons. This specimen consisted of peripheral blood, obtained from a patient treated with radiotherapy plus ipilimumab. The origin of the receptors is a human donor with non-small cell lung cancer who had a complete response to radiotherapy plus ipilimumab.

This sequence joins TRBV6-5 and TRBJ1-4; TRBD1 might be the D (5 bases). This CDR3 has 14 amino acids. Trimming took off 2 bases at V and 8 bases at J, with 12 bases between the two ends. Per germline, CDR1 MNHEY and CDR2 SVGAGI. In DNA form, the CDR3 reads TGTGCCAGCAGTTACGGGGCGGGGTCCGAAAAACTGTTTTTT. Amino acids: CASSYGAGSEKLFF.

The chain has TRBV12-5 and TRBJ2-5, with D possibly TRBD1 on 7 matching bases. Germline V gene lookup returns CDR1 LGHNT and CDR2 FRNRAP. The CDR3 covers 17 residues. V shed 2 bases and J shed 9 bases, with 25 bases lying between them. In DNA form, the CDR3 reads TGTGCTAGTGGTTTGACCCCCGGGACAGTCTCTCCGGGGGCCCAGTACTTC. Its protein is CASGLTPGTVSPGAQYF.

The chain employs TRBV7-3 and TRBJ2-3; 7 positions agree with TRBD1. The CDR3 contains 15 residues. Looked up from germline, CDR1 is SGHTA and CDR2 is FQGTGA. The ends lost 3 bases at V and 1 base at J; junction bases unmatched: 4. CDR3 protein: CASSFRDSRTDTQYF. DNA for the CDR3: TGTGCCAGCAGCTTCCGGGACAGTCGCACAGATACGCAGTATTTT.

The rearrangement links TRBV4-3 to TRBJ2-2, with D perhaps matching TRBD2 (6 bases). CDR1 LGHNA and CDR2 YSLEER come from the germline V gene. The CDR3 is 15 amino acids. V was cut by 0 bases and J by 4 bases, with 9 bases left in between. CDR3 DNA sequence: TGCGCCAGCAGCCAAGAGGAGGGGCTCACCGGGGAGCTGTTTTTT. It yields the protein CASSQEEGLTGELFF.

This clone was seen a single time. The gene calls are TRBV28 and TRBJ1-1; no clear D. V was shortened by 6 bases and J by 2 bases, with 7 bases between the two germline ends. This CDR3 is 12 amino acids long. The germline gives CDR1 MDHEN, CDR2 SYDVKM. The CDR3, as DNA: TGTGCCAGCAGGCGGGGAAACACTGAAGCTTTCTTT. The encoded protein is CASRRGNTEAFF. The full variable domain, rest sourced from reference TRBV28 and TRBJ1-1, is DVKVTQSSRYLVKRTGEKVFLECVQDMDHENMFWYRQDPGLGLRLIYFSYDVKMKEKGDIPEGYSVSREKKERFSLILESASTNQTSMYLCASRRGNTEAFFGQGTRLTVV.

This clone was detected only a few times. The chain joins TRBV5-1 to TRBJ1-4; 8 nucleotides match TRBD1. With V trimmed by 4 bases and J by 3 bases, 11 bases remained unmatched. The CDR3 runs 17 residues. Germline V gene data show CDR1 as SGHRS and CDR2 as YFSETQ. CDR3 in DNA: TGCGCCAGCAGCAGACGAGGACAGGGTCTTTCTAATGAAAAACTGTTTTTT. It is translated as CASSRRGQGLSNEKLFF.

The chain combines TRBV14 with TRBJ2-5; 7 bases fit TRBD1. The DNA end lines up better with TRBJ2-7; the J call may be wrong. CDR3 length equals 16 residues. The V gene's germline CDR1 is SGHDN and CDR2 FVKESK. CDR3 nucleotides: TGTGCCAGCAGCCAAGATTGGTGGGACAGCTACTACGAGCAGTACTTC. Protein product: CASSQDWWDSYYEQYF.

The V call is TRBV15, the J call TRBJ1-5; 9 bases map to TRBD1. The CDR3 runs to 17 residues. Germline V CDR1 and CDR2: LNHNV, YYDKDF (reference sequence). The V and J ends lost 1 base and 4 bases, in that order; junction bases with no gene match: 8. This chain's CDR3 is CATSRGTGTGLNQPQHF. DNA for the CDR3: TGTGCCACCAGCAGAGGTACCGGGACAGGGTTGAATCAGCCCCAGCATTTT.

J is TRBJ1-1 and V is TRBV7-3, with a tentative D call TRBD1 (6 bases). Trimming shortened V by 10 bases and J by 2 bases, and 14 bases separated the two germline ends. The CDR3 is made up of 13 amino acids. CDR1 SGHTA and CDR2 FQGTGA come from the germline V gene. This chain's CDR3 is CATSKGVNTEAFF. The CDR3 region has the DNA TGTGCCACTTCGAAGGGGGTTAACACTGAAGCTTTCTTT.

V gene TRBV11-2 combines with J gene TRBJ2-4, with D possibly matching TRBD1 (5 bases). The germline V gene has CDR1 SGHAT and CDR2 FQNNGV. There are 14 residues in the CDR3. The germline V and J ends were trimmed by 4 bases and 0 bases, with 7 bases remaining between them. The CDR3 DNA follows: TGTGCCAGCAGCTCGACAGTAGCCAAAAACATTCAGTACTTC. Translating gives CASSSTVAKNIQYF.

The V and J genes are TRBV5-1 and TRBJ1-1, with a weak D call TRBD1 (6 bases). This CDR3 comprises 14 residues. The germline V and J ends were trimmed by 4 bases and 1 base, with 11 bases remaining between them. Per germline, CDR1 SGHRS and CDR2 YFSETQ. The DNA of the CDR3 is TGCGCCAGCAGCGTGGACAGTACGAACACTGAAGCTTTCTTT. It specifies CASSVDSTNTEAFF.

This chain connects TRBV6-1 to TRBJ2-1, with 10 bases lining up with TRBD2. The CDR3 has 15 residues. CDR1 and CDR2 (germline): MNHNS, SASEGT. The ends lost 10 bases at V and 4 bases at J; junction bases unmatched: 10. The CDR3 region is CAIRGSGRDYNEQFF. CDR3 DNA: TGTGCCATCCGCGGAAGCGGGAGGGATTACAATGAGCAGTTCTTC.

This clone was detected a few times. The chain carries TRBV7-9 and TRBJ1-1, with 11 bases lining up with TRBD1. Germline V gene lookup returns CDR1 SEHNR and CDR2 FQNEAQ (reference sequence). The length of the CDR3 is 15 residues. With 1 base clipped from V and 8 bases from J, the junction kept 6 bases outside the gene matches. CDR3 nucleotides: TGTGCCAGCAGCTTAGAGGGGGACAGGGGGGACGAAGCTTTCTTT. Translation gives CASSLEGDRGDEAFF.

The chain uses TRBV12-5 and TRBJ1-2; 8 bases align to TRBD1. V trimming: 5 bases; J trimming: 2 bases; junction bases outside the gene matches: 4. This CDR3 spans 14 amino acids. Looked up from germline, CDR1 is LGHNT and CDR2 is FRNRAP. DNA for the CDR3: TGTGCTAGTGGTAAACGACAGGGGAACTATGGCTACACCTTC. Translating gives CASGKRQGNYGYTF.

The chain employs TRBV6-6 and TRBJ2-7; D is perhaps TRBD2 (6 bases). This CDR3 contains 16 residues. V was cut by 0 bases and J by 3 bases, with 15 bases left in between. Germline loops: CDR1 MNHNY, CDR2 SVGAGI (reference sequence). The CDR3 sequence is CASSYSDSPGGYEQYF. CDR3 nucleotide sequence: TGTGCCAGCAGTTACTCAGACAGTCCCGGGGGCTACGAGCAGTACTTC.

The rearrangement uses TRBV5-5 and TRBJ1-1; perhaps TRBD1 as D (6 bases). Germline CDR1 reads SGHKS; CDR2 reads YYEKEE (reference sequence). Trimming shortened V by 4 bases and J by 4 bases, and 11 bases separated the two germline ends. This CDR3 is 13 amino acids long. The CDR3 reads CASSERDTTEAFF. The CDR3 DNA follows: TGTGCCAGCAGCGAACGGGACACCACTGAAGCTTTCTTT.

J is TRBJ2-3 and V is TRBV5-4; D is unclear. The CDR3 extends over 15 amino acids. V was pared by 0 bases and J by 4 bases, with 12 bases between. Germline V CDR1 and CDR2: SGHNT, YYREEE (reference sequence). Written as DNA, the CDR3 is TGTGCCAGCAGCTTGGAGCGAAGGCCCTCAGATACGCAGTATTTT. It translates to CASSLERRPSDTQYF.

The chain employs TRBV2 and TRBJ1-2; D is unresolved. V was clipped by 2 bases and J by 8 bases, with 12 bases between them. The CDR3 loop spans 13 amino acids. Looked up from germline, CDR1 is SNHLY and CDR2 is FYNNEI. CDR3 sequence: CASSERGIGGYTF. CDR3 sequence (DNA): TGTGCCAGCAGTGAACGGGGTATCGGGGGCTACACCTTC.

The chain couples TRBV7-2 to TRBJ2-1; D perhaps matches TRBD2 (5 bases). CDR3 size: 18 residues. Looked up from germline, CDR1 is SGHTA and CDR2 is FQGNSA. Deletions cut 1 base from V and 0 bases from J, with 16 bases between. The CDR3 DNA follows: TGTGCCAGCAGCTTAGATCTAGTCGGGGTCGGCTCCTACAATGAGCAGTTCTTC. The encoded protein is CASSLDLVGVGSYNEQFF.

Worth noting for this clone: A read error may produce the germline difference seen at one junction end. V is TRBV5-6 and J is TRBJ2-1; 8 bases line up with TRBD2. In germline, CDR1 is SGHDT, CDR2 YYEEEE. This CDR3 spans 15 amino acids. In DNA form, the CDR3 reads TGTGCCAGCAGCTTCGGCGGGAGGACAAACAATGAGCGGTTCTTC. Its translation is CASSFGGRTNNERFF.

This clone was seen a single time. The V call is TRBV2, the J call TRBJ2-7; D possibly corresponds to TRBD1 (6 bases). Germline CDR1 SNHLY, CDR2 FYNNEI. V gave up 1 base and J gave up 3 bases, with 13 bases separating them. The CDR3 extends over 15 amino acids. The CDR3: CASSEGDTLIYEQYF. DNA of the CDR3: TGTGCCAGCAGTGAAGGGGACACCCTAATCTACGAGCAGTACTTC.

This clone was seen a single time. This chain uses TRBV5-1 with TRBJ1-2; D is perhaps TRBD1 (6 bases). The V and J ends lost 4 bases and 2 bases respectively, with 12 bases between them. CDR1 and CDR2 (germline): SGHRS, YFSETQ. There are 14 residues in the CDR3. The CDR3, as DNA: TGCGCCAGCAGCCCGCAACAGGGAAACTATGGCTACACCTTC. Translation gives CASSPQQGNYGYTF.

This chain joins TRBV19 and TRBJ1-3; D unclear. Germline-derived CDR1 and CDR2 are LNHDA and SQIVND (reference sequence). Trimming shortened V by 5 bases and J by 4 bases, and 12 bases separated the two germline ends. This CDR3 has 14 amino acids. CDR3 region: CASSSPGRGNTIYF. In DNA, the CDR3 is TGTGCCAGTAGTTCTCCCGGGAGAGGAAACACCATATATTTT.